The entry below describes one T cell receptor (beta chain). Germline CDR1 is SGHTA and CDR2 is FQGNSA. The CDR3 has 17 amino acids. V gave up 3 bases and J gave up 6 bases, with 22 bases separating them. This sample is drawn from a study of beta chain features in type 1 diabetes. Overall study: All samples together contributed 100 million to 120 million sorted cells for examination.

The whole isolated RNA underwent reverse transcription, so sequencing captured expressed TCRB transcripts. Some clones are missing from TCRdb's copy, which holds only in-frame ones; the method was immunoSEQ multiplex PCR. The sample consists of some 270,000 clones, 8% of them appearing once. The sequence came from a woman aged 18-29 years in good health. The gene calls are TRBV7-2 and TRBJ2-3; D is unresolved. The specimen was central memory CD4+ T cells from blood. CDR3 sequence (DNA): TGTGCCAGCAGCTTGTTATCCTCGATCAAGGTGGAGGATACGCAGTATTTT. Encoded protein: CASSLLSSIKVEDTQYF. Full variable domain (outside the CDR3, taken from reference TRBV7-2 and TRBJ2-3): GAGVSQSPSNKVTEKGKDVELRCDPISGHTALYWYRQSLGQGLEFLIYFQGNSAPDKSGLPSDRFSAERTGGSVSTLTIQRTQQEDSAVYLCASSLLSSIKVEDTQYFGPGTRLTVL.